This is a list of T cell receptor beta chains from one sample in a study of shared clonotypes between healthy human individuals. TCRdb keeps only in-frame clones here, not all; method: immunoSEQ multiplex PCR. The table lists a few million clones, 92% of them singletons. Material: naive CD4+ T cells from PBMCs. The receptors stem from a young man in good health. Some clones in this sample may be carry-over from other donors' samples. CDR3s include the opening cysteine and the closing phenylalanine or tryptophan. The order of the fields is D gene, clone size, J gene, V gene, CDR3 DNA, CDR3 protein. The D gene is left open where the match is weak. Some rows have no size entry. The others give once, few or many, or a class for an expanded clone.

d_call: NA; clone_size: NA; j_call: TRBJ2-7; v_call: TRBV28; cdr3_nt: TGTGCCAGCAGAGGACTGGCCCCTTTGGAGCAGTACTTC; cdr3_aa: CASRGLAPLEQYF
d_call: NA; clone_size: NA; j_call: TRBJ1-2; v_call: TRBV6-1; cdr3_nt: TGTGCCAGCACCATAGCCCTCTATGGCTACACCTTC; cdr3_aa: CASTIALYGYTF
d_call: NA; clone_size: NA; j_call: TRBJ2-7; v_call: TRBV6-6; cdr3_nt: TGTGCCAGCAGTTACTGGGCAGACCCCGCTAGTGAGCAGTACTTC; cdr3_aa: CASSYWADPASEQYF
d_call: NA; clone_size: NA; j_call: TRBJ2-5; v_call: TRBV11-2; cdr3_nt: TGTGCCAGCAGCCCCCACCGGGGAGTAGGGGAGACCCAGTACTTC; cdr3_aa: CASSPHRGVGETQYF
d_call: TRBD1; clone_size: once; j_call: TRBJ2-7; v_call: TRBV7-2; cdr3_nt: TGTGCCAGCAGCCGGGCCGGACAGGGAGCTTCCTACGAGCAGTACTTC; cdr3_aa: CASSRAGQGASYEQYF
d_call: NA; clone_size: NA; j_call: TRBJ2-7; v_call: TRBV6-6; cdr3_nt: TGTGCCAGCAGTTACGGGGCAGGGGGGTCCTACGAGCAGTACTTC; cdr3_aa: CASSYGAGGSYEQYF
d_call: NA; clone_size: NA; j_call: TRBJ1-1; v_call: TRBV18; cdr3_nt: TGTGCCAGCTCACCAGGGGGGTGGAACACTGAAGCTTTCTTT; cdr3_aa: CASSPGGWNTEAFF
d_call: NA; clone_size: NA; j_call: TRBJ2-7; v_call: TRBV14; cdr3_nt: TGTGCCAGCAGCACGTACCGGGGCGACCACGAGCAGTACTTC; cdr3_aa: CASSTYRGDHEQYF
d_call: TRBD1; clone_size: NA; j_call: TRBJ2-3; v_call: TRBV5-1; cdr3_nt: TGCGCCAGCAGCTGGCCCGGGACAGGGGGCACTAGCACAGATACGCAGTATTTT; cdr3_aa: CASSWPGTGGTSTDTQYF
d_call: NA; clone_size: NA; j_call: TRBJ1-1; v_call: TRBV5-4; cdr3_nt: TGTGCCAGCAGCTTGACGGCTTCGAACACTGAAGCTTTCTTT; cdr3_aa: CASSLTASNTEAFF
d_call: NA; clone_size: NA; j_call: TRBJ1-1; v_call: TRBV6-5; cdr3_nt: TGTGCCAGCAGTTACATCACCCCTGGGAACACTGAAGCTTTCTTT; cdr3_aa: CASSYITPGNTEAFF
d_call: NA; clone_size: NA; j_call: TRBJ1-2; v_call: TRBV7-2; cdr3_nt: TGTGCCAGCAGCCCGATGGGGCAGATGTTCTATGGCTACACCTTC; cdr3_aa: CASSPMGQMFYGYTF
d_call: TRBD1; clone_size: once; j_call: TRBJ2-2; v_call: TRBV5-1; cdr3_nt: TGCGCCAGCAGTTCCAACAGGGGGAACACCGGGGAGCTGTTTTTT; cdr3_aa: CASSSNRGNTGELFF
d_call: NA; clone_size: NA; j_call: TRBJ1-5; v_call: TRBV4-2; cdr3_nt: TGTGCCAGCAGCCAAGAGTCGGGGGCAGGCCTGGGGCAGCCCCAGCATTTT; cdr3_aa: CASSQESGAGLGQPQHF
d_call: TRBD1; clone_size: NA; j_call: TRBJ1-5; v_call: TRBV28; cdr3_nt: TGTGCCAGCAGTCCCATGGGACAGGGGGCTCATCAGCCCCAGCATTTT; cdr3_aa: CASSPMGQGAHQPQHF
d_call: NA; clone_size: NA; j_call: TRBJ2-2; v_call: TRBV27; cdr3_nt: TGTGCCAGCAGTTTCGAGGGCGGATACACCGGGGAGCTGTTTTTT; cdr3_aa: CASSFEGGYTGELFF
d_call: NA; clone_size: NA; j_call: TRBJ1-1; v_call: TRBV7-3; cdr3_nt: TGTGCCAGCAGCCCCCCCCCGGGAACAGGTGAAGCTTTCTTT; cdr3_aa: CASSPPPGTGEAFF
d_call: NA; clone_size: NA; j_call: TRBJ1-2; v_call: TRBV18; cdr3_nt: TGTGCCAGCTCACCAGAAGGGAACTATGGCTACACCTTC; cdr3_aa: CASSPEGNYGYTF
d_call: NA; clone_size: NA; j_call: TRBJ2-7; v_call: TRBV4-2; cdr3_nt: TGTGCCAGCAGCCAAGAGTATACGGCAGGGGGGTCCTACGAGCAGTACTTC; cdr3_aa: CASSQEYTAGGSYEQYF
d_call: TRBD2; clone_size: NA; j_call: TRBJ2-4; v_call: TRBV28; cdr3_nt: TGTGCCAGCAGGGCTGGACTAGCGGGAGGCAGGGGAAACATTCAGTACTTC; cdr3_aa: CASRAGLAGGRGNIQYF
d_call: NA; clone_size: NA; j_call: TRBJ2-1; v_call: TRBV18; cdr3_nt: TGTGCCAGCTCACCAGAGGGTGGGCAGTTCTTC; cdr3_aa: CASSPEGGQFF
d_call: NA; clone_size: NA; j_call: TRBJ2-4; v_call: TRBV11-2; cdr3_nt: TGTGCCAGCAGCTTAGGGACGCCACCCATTCAGTACTTC; cdr3_aa: CASSLGTPPIQYF
d_call: NA; clone_size: NA; j_call: TRBJ1-5; v_call: TRBV6-1; cdr3_nt: TGTGCCAGCAGTGAAGCGAGGCGTACTTATCAGCCCCAGCATTTT; cdr3_aa: CASSEARRTYQPQHF
d_call: NA; clone_size: NA; j_call: TRBJ2-4; v_call: TRBV28; cdr3_nt: TGTGCCAGCAGTTTATGGGCCAGGGATACGAACATTCAGTACTTC; cdr3_aa: CASSLWARDTNIQYF
d_call: NA; clone_size: NA; j_call: TRBJ2-1; v_call: TRBV7-8; cdr3_nt: TGTGCCAGCAGCCGAGGGGCCTTTTTGCAGTTCTTC; cdr3_aa: CASSRGAFLQFF
d_call: NA; clone_size: NA; j_call: TRBJ2-3; v_call: TRBV7-8; cdr3_nt: TGTGCCAGCAGCTTAGATCTCGCCCGCACAGATACGCAGTATTTT; cdr3_aa: CASSLDLARTDTQYF
d_call: TRBD1; clone_size: NA; j_call: TRBJ2-5; v_call: TRBV2; cdr3_nt: TGTGCCACGCAGGTGGGACAGACCCAAGAGACCCAGTACTTC; cdr3_aa: CATQVGQTQETQYF
d_call: NA; clone_size: NA; j_call: TRBJ2-2; v_call: TRBV7-3; cdr3_nt: TGTGCCAGCAGCTTAACTGGGGGCGCGAACACCGGGGAGCTGTTTTTT; cdr3_aa: CASSLTGGANTGELFF
d_call: TRBD1; clone_size: NA; j_call: TRBJ1-5; v_call: TRBV7-8; cdr3_nt: TGTGCCAGCAGCTTAGGGGACAGGGGCTTAAATCAGCCCCAGCATTTT; cdr3_aa: CASSLGDRGLNQPQHF
d_call: TRBD1; clone_size: few; j_call: TRBJ1-1; v_call: TRBV28; cdr3_nt: TGTGCCAGCGACGGACAGGGTGGCACTGAAGCTTTCTTT; cdr3_aa: CASDGQGGTEAFF
d_call: NA; clone_size: NA; j_call: TRBJ1-2; v_call: TRBV10-2; cdr3_nt: TGCGCCAGCAGCCCGGGTCCCTCCTACTATGGCTACACCTTC; cdr3_aa: CASSPGPSYYGYTF
d_call: TRBD2; clone_size: NA; j_call: TRBJ2-7; v_call: TRBV6-6; cdr3_nt: TGTGCCAGCAGTTACCATAGCGGGTCCGGCTCCTACGAGCAGTACTTC; cdr3_aa: CASSYHSGSGSYEQYF
d_call: NA; clone_size: NA; j_call: TRBJ2-1; v_call: TRBV28; cdr3_nt: TGTGCCAGCTTCTCTTATCAACAGCCCTACAATGAGCAGTTCTTC; cdr3_aa: CASFSYQQPYNEQFF
d_call: NA; clone_size: NA; j_call: TRBJ1-1; v_call: TRBV11-3; cdr3_nt: TGTGCCAGCAGCCCCGGGGGGGGGCGGTTGGTGTCTGAAGCTTTCTTT; cdr3_aa: CASSPGGGRLVSEAFF
d_call: NA; clone_size: once; j_call: TRBJ1-1; v_call: TRBV9; cdr3_nt: TGTGCCAGCACCAGACAAGGGGGAAGTGGCACTGAAGCTTTCTTT; cdr3_aa: CASTRQGGSGTEAFF
d_call: NA; clone_size: NA; j_call: TRBJ2-5; v_call: TRBV4-2; cdr3_nt: TGTGCCAGCAGCCCCGAGATAGCGGAGATCCAAGAGACCCAGTACTTC; cdr3_aa: CASSPEIAEIQETQYF
d_call: TRBD1; clone_size: NA; j_call: TRBJ1-1; v_call: TRBV5-1; cdr3_nt: TGCGCCAGCAGCCCGGACAGGGGTCGGGGGAACACTGAAGCTTTCTTT; cdr3_aa: CASSPDRGRGNTEAFF
d_call: NA; clone_size: NA; j_call: TRBJ2-1; v_call: TRBV6-1; cdr3_nt: TGTGCCAGCAAAGAGATCAATGAGCAGTTCTTC; cdr3_aa: CASKEINEQFF
d_call: NA; clone_size: few; j_call: TRBJ1-1; v_call: TRBV5-1; cdr3_nt: TGCGCCAGCAGCACGCCACAGGGGAACACTGAAGCTTTCTTT; cdr3_aa: CASSTPQGNTEAFF
d_call: NA; clone_size: NA; j_call: TRBJ2-1; v_call: TRBV18; cdr3_nt: TGTGCCAGCTCACCAATCTTCGCCGTTAGGAGTAATGAGCAGTTCTTC; cdr3_aa: CASSPIFAVRSNEQFF
d_call: TRBD1; clone_size: NA; j_call: TRBJ2-5; v_call: TRBV28; cdr3_nt: TGTGCCAGCAGTTTAATTGACAGGGGGCGTCTGGAGACCCAGTACTTC; cdr3_aa: CASSLIDRGRLETQYF
d_call: NA; clone_size: NA; j_call: TRBJ2-5; v_call: TRBV6-6; cdr3_nt: TGTGCCAGCACTTCCCTGGGAGTTAGGCGAGAGACCCAGTACTTC; cdr3_aa: CASTSLGVRRETQYF
d_call: TRBD2; clone_size: once; j_call: TRBJ2-5; v_call: TRBV5-4; cdr3_nt: TGTGCCAGCAGCCCTGGACTAGCGGCCCCGGGGGAGACCCAGTACTTC; cdr3_aa: CASSPGLAAPGETQYF
d_call: TRBD1; clone_size: NA; j_call: TRBJ2-6; v_call: TRBV30; cdr3_nt: TGTGCCTGGAGCCCGGACAGGGGAGCTGGGGCCAACGTCCTGACTTTC; cdr3_aa: CAWSPDRGAGANVLTF
d_call: NA; clone_size: NA; j_call: TRBJ1-3; v_call: TRBV23-1; cdr3_nt: TGCGCCACCCCCAGGTCAAACACCATATATTTT; cdr3_aa: CATPRSNTIYF
d_call: NA; clone_size: NA; j_call: TRBJ2-1; v_call: TRBV13; cdr3_nt: TGTGCCAGCAGCTTAGTTGCGGGTGATGAGCAGTTCTTC; cdr3_aa: CASSLVAGDEQFF
d_call: NA; clone_size: NA; j_call: TRBJ1-4; v_call: TRBV15; cdr3_nt: TGTGCCACCAGCAGAGGACGGGGCGAAAAACTGTTTTTT; cdr3_aa: CATSRGRGEKLFF
d_call: TRBD1; clone_size: NA; j_call: TRBJ1-2; v_call: TRBV7-8; cdr3_nt: TGTGCCAGCAGCTCCGGACAGGGGCTTGTGGACTATGGCTACACCTTC; cdr3_aa: CASSSGQGLVDYGYTF
d_call: TRBD1; clone_size: NA; j_call: TRBJ2-7; v_call: TRBV10-3; cdr3_nt: TGTGCCATCAGTGAGTCGAGCGGGACAGGGGGCGAGCAGTACTTC; cdr3_aa: CAISESSGTGGEQYF
d_call: TRBD1; clone_size: NA; j_call: TRBJ1-2; v_call: TRBV9; cdr3_nt: TGTGCCAGCAGCGTTAAAATCCGGGACAGCTATGGCTACACCTTC; cdr3_aa: CASSVKIRDSYGYTF
d_call: NA; clone_size: NA; j_call: TRBJ2-2; v_call: TRBV11-3; cdr3_nt: TGTGCCAGCAGCTTAGGGATCGGGGAGCTGTTTTTT; cdr3_aa: CASSLGIGELFF
d_call: NA; clone_size: NA; j_call: TRBJ1-2; v_call: TRBV28; cdr3_nt: TGTGCCAGCAGTTCCTCGGGACGGAACTATGGCTACACCTTC; cdr3_aa: CASSSSGRNYGYTF
d_call: NA; clone_size: NA; j_call: TRBJ2-5; v_call: TRBV5-1; cdr3_nt: TGCGCCAGCAGCTCAAGGGGGGCTAAAGAGACCCAGTACTTC; cdr3_aa: CASSSRGAKETQYF
d_call: TRBD1; clone_size: NA; j_call: TRBJ2-3; v_call: TRBV4-1; cdr3_nt: TGCGCCAGCAGCCAAAAAAGGACAGGGGGCAGAGATACGCAGTATTTT; cdr3_aa: CASSQKRTGGRDTQYF